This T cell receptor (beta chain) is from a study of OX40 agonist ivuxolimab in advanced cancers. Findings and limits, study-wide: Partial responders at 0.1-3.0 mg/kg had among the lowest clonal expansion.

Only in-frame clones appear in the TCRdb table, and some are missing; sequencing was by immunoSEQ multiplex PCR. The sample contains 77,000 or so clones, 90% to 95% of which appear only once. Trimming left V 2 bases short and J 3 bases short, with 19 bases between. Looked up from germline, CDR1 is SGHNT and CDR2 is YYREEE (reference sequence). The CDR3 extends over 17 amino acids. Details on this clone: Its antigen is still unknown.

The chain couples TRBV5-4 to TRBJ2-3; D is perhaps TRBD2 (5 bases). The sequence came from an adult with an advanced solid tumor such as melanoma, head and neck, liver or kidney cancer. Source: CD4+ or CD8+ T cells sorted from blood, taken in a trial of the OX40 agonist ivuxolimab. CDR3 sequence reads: CASSFIVSSEATDTQYF. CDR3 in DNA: TGTGCCAGCAGCTTTATCGTTAGTAGCGAGGCTACAGATACGCAGTATTTT. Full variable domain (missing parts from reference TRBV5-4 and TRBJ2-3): ETGVTQSPTHLIKTRGQQVTLRCSSQSGHNTVSWYQQALGQGPQFIFQYYREEENGRGNFPPRFSGLQFPNYSSELNVNALELDDSALYLCASSFIVSSEATDTQYFGPGTRLTVL.